This T cell receptor beta chain was observed in a study of blood T cell repertoires in COVID-19. Turning to the study itself: Samples of COVID-19 (acute and convalescent) were obtained from the United States, Italy and Spain. Nucleic acid was either cDNA or gDNA, and it came from T cells, B-cell-depleted T cells, or PBMCs.

In the authors' workflow: Estimation of nucleated cell counts was performed using reference gene primer amplification. Clones were sequenced by immunoSEQ multiplex PCR, and TCRdb holds only the in-frame ones, with some missing. That table is the source of V, J and clone size, and D and trimming were worked out from the DNA. This table has a few hundred thousand clones, approximately 88% appearing once. V was clipped by 4 bases and J by 1 base; unmatched bases: 4. CDR3 size: 15 residues. CDR1 SGHNT and CDR2 YYREEE come from the germline V gene (reference sequence). This receptor was identified in a woman in her twenties or thirties who had recovered from COVID-19. V gene TRBV5-4 combines with J gene TRBJ1-1, with 10 nucleotides matching TRBD1. Sequenced input: peripheral blood. CDR3 sequence: CASSQDRGWNTEAFF. CDR3 DNA sequence: TGTGCCAGCAGCCAGGACAGGGGGTGGAACACTGAAGCTTTCTTT. The full variable domain, in which reference TRBV5-4 and TRBJ1-1 provide the parts outside the CDR3, is ETGVTQSPTHLIKTRGQQVTLRCSSQSGHNTVSWYQQALGQGPQFIFQYYREEENGRGNFPPRFSGLQFPNYSSELNVNALELDDSALYLCASSQDRGWNTEAFFGQGTRLTVV.